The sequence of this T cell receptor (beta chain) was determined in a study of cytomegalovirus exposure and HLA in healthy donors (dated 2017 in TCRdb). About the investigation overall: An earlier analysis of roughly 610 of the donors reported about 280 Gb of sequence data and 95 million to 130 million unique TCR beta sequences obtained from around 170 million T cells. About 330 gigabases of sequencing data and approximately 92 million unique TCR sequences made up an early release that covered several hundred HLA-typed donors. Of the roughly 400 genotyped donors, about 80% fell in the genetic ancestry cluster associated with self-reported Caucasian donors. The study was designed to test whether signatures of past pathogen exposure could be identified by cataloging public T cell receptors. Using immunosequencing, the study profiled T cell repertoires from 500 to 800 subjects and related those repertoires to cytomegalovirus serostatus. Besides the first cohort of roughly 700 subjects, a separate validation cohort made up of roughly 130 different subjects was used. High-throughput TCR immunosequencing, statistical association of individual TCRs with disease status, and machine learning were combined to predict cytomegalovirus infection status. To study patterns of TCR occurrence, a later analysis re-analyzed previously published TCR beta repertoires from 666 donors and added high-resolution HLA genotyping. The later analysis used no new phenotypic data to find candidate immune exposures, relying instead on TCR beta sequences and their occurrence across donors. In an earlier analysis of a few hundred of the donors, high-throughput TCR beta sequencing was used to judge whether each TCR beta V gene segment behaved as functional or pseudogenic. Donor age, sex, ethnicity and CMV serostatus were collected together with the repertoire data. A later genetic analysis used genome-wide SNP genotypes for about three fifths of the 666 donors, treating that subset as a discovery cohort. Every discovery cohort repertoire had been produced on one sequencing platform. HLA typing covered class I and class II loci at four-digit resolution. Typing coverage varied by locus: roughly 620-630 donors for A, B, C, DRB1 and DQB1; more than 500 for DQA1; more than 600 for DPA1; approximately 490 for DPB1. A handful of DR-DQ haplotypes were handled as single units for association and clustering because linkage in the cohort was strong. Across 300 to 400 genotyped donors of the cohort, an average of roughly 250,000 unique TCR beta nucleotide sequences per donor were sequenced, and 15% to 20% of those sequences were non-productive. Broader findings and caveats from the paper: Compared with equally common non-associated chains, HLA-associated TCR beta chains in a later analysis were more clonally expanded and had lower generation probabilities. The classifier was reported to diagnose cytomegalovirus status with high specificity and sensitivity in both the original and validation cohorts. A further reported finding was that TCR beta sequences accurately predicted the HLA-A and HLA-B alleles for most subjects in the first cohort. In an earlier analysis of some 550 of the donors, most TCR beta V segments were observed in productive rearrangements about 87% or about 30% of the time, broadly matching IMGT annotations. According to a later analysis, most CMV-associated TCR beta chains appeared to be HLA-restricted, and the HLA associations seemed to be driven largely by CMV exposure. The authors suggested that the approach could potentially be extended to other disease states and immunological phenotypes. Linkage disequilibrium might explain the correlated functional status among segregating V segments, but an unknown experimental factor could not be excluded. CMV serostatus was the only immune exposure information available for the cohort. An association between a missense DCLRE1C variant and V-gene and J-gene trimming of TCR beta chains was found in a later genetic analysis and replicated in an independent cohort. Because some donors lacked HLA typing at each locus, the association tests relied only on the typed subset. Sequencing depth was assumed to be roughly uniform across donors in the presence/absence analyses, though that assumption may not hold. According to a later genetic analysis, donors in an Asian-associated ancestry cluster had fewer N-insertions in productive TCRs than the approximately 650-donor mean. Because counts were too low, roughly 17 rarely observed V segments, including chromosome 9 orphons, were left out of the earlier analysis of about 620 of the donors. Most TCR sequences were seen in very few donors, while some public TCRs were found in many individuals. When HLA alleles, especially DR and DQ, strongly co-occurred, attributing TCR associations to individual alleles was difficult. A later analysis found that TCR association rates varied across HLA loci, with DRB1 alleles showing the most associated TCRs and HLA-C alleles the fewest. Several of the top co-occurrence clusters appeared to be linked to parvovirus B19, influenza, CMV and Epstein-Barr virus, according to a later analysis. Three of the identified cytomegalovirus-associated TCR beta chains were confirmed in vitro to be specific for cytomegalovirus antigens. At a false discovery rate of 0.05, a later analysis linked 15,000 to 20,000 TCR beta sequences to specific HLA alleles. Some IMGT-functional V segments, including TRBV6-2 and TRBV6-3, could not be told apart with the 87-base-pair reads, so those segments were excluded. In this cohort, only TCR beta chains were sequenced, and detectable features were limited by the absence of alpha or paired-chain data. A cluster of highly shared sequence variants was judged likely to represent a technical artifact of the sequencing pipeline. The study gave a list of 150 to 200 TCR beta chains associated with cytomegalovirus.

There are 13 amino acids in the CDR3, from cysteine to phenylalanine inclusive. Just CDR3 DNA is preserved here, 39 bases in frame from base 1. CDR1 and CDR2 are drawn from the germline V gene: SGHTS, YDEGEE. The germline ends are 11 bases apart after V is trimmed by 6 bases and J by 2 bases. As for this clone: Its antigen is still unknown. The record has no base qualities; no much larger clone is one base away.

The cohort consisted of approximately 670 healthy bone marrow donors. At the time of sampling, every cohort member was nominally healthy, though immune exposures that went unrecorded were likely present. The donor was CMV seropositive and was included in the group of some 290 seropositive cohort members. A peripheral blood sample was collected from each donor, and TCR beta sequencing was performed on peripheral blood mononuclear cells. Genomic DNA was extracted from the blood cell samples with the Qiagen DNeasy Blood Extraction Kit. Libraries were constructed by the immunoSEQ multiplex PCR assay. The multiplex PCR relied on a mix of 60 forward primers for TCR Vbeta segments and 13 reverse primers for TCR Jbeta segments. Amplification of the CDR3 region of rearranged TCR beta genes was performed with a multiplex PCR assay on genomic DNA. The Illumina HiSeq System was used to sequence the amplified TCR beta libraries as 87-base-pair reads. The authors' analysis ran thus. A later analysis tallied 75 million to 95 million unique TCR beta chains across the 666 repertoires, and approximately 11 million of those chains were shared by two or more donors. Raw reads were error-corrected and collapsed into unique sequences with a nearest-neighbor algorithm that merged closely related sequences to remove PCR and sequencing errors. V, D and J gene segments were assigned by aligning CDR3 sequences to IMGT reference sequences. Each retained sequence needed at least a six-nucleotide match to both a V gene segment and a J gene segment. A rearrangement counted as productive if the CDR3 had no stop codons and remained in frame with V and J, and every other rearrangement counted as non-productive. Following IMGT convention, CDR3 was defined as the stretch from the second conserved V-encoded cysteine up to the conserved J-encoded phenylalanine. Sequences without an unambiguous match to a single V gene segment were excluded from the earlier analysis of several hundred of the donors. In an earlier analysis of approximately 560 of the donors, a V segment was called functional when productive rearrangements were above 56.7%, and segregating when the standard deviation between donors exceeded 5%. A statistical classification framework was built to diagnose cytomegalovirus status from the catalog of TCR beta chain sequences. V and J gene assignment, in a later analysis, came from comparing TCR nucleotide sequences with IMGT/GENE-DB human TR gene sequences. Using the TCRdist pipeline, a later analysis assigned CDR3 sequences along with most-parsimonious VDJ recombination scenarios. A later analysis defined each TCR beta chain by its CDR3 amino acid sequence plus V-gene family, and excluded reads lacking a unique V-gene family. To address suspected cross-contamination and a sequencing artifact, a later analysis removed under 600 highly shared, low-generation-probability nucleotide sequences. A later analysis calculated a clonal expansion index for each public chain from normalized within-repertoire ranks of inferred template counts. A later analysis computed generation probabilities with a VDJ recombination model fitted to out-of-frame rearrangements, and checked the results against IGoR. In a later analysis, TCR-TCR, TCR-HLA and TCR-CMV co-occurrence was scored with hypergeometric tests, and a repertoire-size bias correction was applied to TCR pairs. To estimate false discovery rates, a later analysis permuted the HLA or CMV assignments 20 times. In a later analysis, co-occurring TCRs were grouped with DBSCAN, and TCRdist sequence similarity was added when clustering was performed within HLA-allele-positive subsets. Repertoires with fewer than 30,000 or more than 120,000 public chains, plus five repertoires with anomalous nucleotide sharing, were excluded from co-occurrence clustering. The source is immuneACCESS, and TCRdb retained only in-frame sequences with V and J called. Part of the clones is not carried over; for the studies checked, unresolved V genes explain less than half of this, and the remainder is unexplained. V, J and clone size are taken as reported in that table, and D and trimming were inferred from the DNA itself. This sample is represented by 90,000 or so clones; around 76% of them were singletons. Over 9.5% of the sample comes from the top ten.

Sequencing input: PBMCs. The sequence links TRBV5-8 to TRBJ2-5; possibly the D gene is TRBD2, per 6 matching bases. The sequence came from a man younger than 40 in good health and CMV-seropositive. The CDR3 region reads CASNRDSQETQYF. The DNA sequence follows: TGTGCCAGCAACCGGGACTCGCAAGAGACCCAGTACTTC. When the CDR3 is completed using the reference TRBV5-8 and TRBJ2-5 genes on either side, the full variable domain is EAGVTQSPTHLIKTRGQQATLRCSPISGHTSVYWYQQALGLGLQFLLWYDEGEERNRGNFPPRFSGRQFPNYSSELNVNALELEDSALYLCASNRDSQETQYFGPGTRLLVL.